The present TCR beta chain was sequenced within a study of cytomegalovirus exposure and HLA in healthy donors. V was trimmed by 1 base and J by 10 bases, leaving 17 bases between them. This CDR3 spans 15 amino acids. Germline assignment: CDR1 SGHTA and CDR2 FQGNSA. This table comes from immunoSEQ multiplex PCR, and its TCRdb copy is limited to in-frame clones, with some not included. The sample holds about 200,000 clones, around 83% seen once. The clonotype was recovered from a woman in her twenties or thirties in good health and CMV-seropositive. V and J are TRBV7-2 and TRBJ1-5; D is perhaps TRBD1 (6 bases). What was sequenced was PBMCs. The CDR3 here is CASSLVSGEGEPQHF. The CDR3 DNA reads TGTGCCAGCAGCTTAGTTTCAGGGGAAGGTGAACCCCAGCATTTT.